Below are 5 T cell receptor beta chains sequenced from a single sample in a study of blood T cells in healthy people across ages (dated by TCRdb to between 2015 and 2016). The library was prepared using 5' RACE. TCRdb lists the instrument as Illumina HiSeq 2500. A second PCR of about 6 to 11 cycles was run with a J-beta primer mix and a sample-barcoded 5' primer. TCRdb redid the processing of the public reads, applying fastp at Q25 and MiXCR, and retained in-frame beta chains. One record per CDR3 amino acid sequence lists the most common genes and DNA. The sample includes fewer than 800,000 distinct CDR3 sequences, with around a quarter observed a single time. Of the sample, 9.4% falls within the top ten clones. In addition, the sample was reused for a study of T cells of mothers and their children.

The sequencing sample was made of blood. Receptor source: a boy aged 10-17 years in good health.

This clonotype was recorded a few times. The V and J genes are TRBV11-2 and TRBJ2-3, with 11 nucleotides matching TRBD2. V was pared by 5 bases and J by 2 bases, with 6 bases of the junction left unmatched. Per the germline V gene, CDR1 is SGHAT and CDR2 is FQNNGV. The CDR3 sequence is 16 residues long. DNA of the CDR3: TGTGCCAGCAGCGGGGGACTAGCGGACGCCACAGATACGCAGTATTTT. This translates into CASSGGLADATDTQYF. The full variable domain, rest sourced from reference TRBV11-2 and TRBJ2-3, is EAGVAQSPRYKIIEKRQSVAFWCNPISGHATLYWYQQILGQGPKLLIQFQNNGVVDDSQLPKDRFSAERLKGVDSTLKIQPAKLEDSAVYLCASSGGLADATDTQYFGPGTRLTVL.

Only a few counts were recorded for this clonotype. V is TRBV5-6 and J is TRBJ2-7; 9 nucleotides agree with TRBD2. V shed 3 bases and J 2 bases; nucleotides not matched to a gene: 3. The CDR3 totals 14 residues. Germline CDR1 reads SGHDT; CDR2 reads YYEEEE. The CDR3 spells CASSSSSGAYEQYF. In DNA, the CDR3 is TGTGCCAGCAGCTCCTCTAGCGGGGCCTACGAGCAGTACTTC.

Only a few counts were recorded for this clonotype. The chain uses TRBV4-1 and TRBJ2-5; either TRBD1 or TRBD2 may fit D (6 bases each). The CDR3 spans 17 residues. V gave up 1 base and J gave up 7 bases, with 22 bases separating them. The germline V gene encodes CDR1 MGHRA and CDR2 YSYEKL. For the CDR3, the DNA is TGCGCCAGCAGCCAAGCTGGAGGCGGGACAAGGGGAAGGACCCAGTACTTC. Encoded protein: CASSQAGGGTRGRTQYF.

V gene TRBV4-3 combines with J gene TRBJ2-7; no firm D call. The germline gives CDR1 LGHNA, CDR2 YSLEER. Trimming removed 0 bases at V and 2 bases at J, with 11 bases between. This CDR3 comprises 15 residues. Written as DNA, the CDR3 is TGCGCCAGCAGCCAAGATCGGGCAGTTACCTACGAGCAGTACTTC. Amino acid sequence: CASSQDRAVTYEQYF.

V is TRBV13 and J is TRBJ2-5; a possible D gene is TRBD2 (5 bases). The assigned J gene may be wrong: the sequence end matches TRBJ2-1 better. Germline V CDR1 and CDR2: PRHDT, FYEKMQ (reference sequence). There are 13 residues in the CDR3. The CDR3 region is CASSVQTGITQFF. The CDR3 DNA is TGTGCCAGCAGCGTCCAGACCGGGATTACTCAGTTCTTC.